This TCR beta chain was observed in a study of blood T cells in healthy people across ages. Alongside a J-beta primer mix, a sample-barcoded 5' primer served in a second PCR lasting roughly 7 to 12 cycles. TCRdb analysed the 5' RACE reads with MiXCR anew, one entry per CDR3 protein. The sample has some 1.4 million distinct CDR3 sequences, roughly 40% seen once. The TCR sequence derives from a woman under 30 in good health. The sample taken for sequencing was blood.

CDR3 sequence: CSARDREESSYEQYF. The DNA for the CDR3 is TGCAGTGCTAGAGACCGTGAGGAGAGCTCCTACGAGCAGTACTTC. The genes are TRBV20-1 and TRBJ2-7; D is unresolved. The CDR3 loop spans 15 amino acids. V gave up 0 bases and J gave up 0 bases, with 12 bases separating them. The V gene's germline CDR1 is DFQATT and CDR2 SNEGSKA (reference sequence).